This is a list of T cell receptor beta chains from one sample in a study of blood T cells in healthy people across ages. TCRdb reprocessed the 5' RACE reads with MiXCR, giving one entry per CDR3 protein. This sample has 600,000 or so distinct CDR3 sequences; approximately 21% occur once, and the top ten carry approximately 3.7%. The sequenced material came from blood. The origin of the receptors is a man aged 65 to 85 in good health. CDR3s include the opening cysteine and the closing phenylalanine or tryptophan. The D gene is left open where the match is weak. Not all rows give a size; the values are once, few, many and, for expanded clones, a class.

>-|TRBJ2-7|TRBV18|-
TGTGCCAGCTCACCAGATCCAGGAACCTACGAGCAGTACTTC
CASSPDPGTYEQYF
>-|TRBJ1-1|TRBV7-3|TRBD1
TGTGCCAGCAACTTAACCGGGACAGGGGATGAAGCTTTCTTT
CASNLTGTGDEAFF
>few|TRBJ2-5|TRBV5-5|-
TGTGCCAGCAGTCGACGTCCCGGGACAGAGGGGGGAGAGACCCAGTACTTC
CASSRRPGTEGGETQYF
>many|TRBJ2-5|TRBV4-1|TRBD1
TGCGCCAGCAGCCAGACCTACAGGGGGTCTCAAGAGACCCAGTACTTC
CASSQTYRGSQETQYF
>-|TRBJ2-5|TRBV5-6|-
TGTGCCAGCAGCTTGGGGCAGGAGTACCAAGAGACCCAGTACTTC
CASSLGQEYQETQYF
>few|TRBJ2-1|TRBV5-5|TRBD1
TGTGCCAGCAGCTTGGAGGTAACAGGGGGTTCCTACAATGAGCAGTTCTTC
CASSLEVTGGSYNEQFF
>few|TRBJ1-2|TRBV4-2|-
TGTGCCAGCAGCCAAGATGGTACCTCTAACTATGGCTACACCTTC
CASSQDGTSNYGYTF
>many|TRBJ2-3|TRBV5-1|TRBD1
TGCGCCAGCAGCCCAGGGACAGGAATAACAGATACGCAGTATTTT
CASSPGTGITDTQYF
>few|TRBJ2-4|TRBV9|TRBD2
TGTGCCAGCAGCCCCAGGGACTACGAAAACATTCAGTACTTC
CASSPRDYENIQYF
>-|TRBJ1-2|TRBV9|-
TGTGCCAGCAGCCCAACAGAGATTAACTATGGCTACACCTTC
CASSPTEINYGYTF